The 13 T cell receptor beta chains listed next were all sequenced from one sample in a study of shared clonotypes between healthy human individuals. Naive-designated CD8 cells lacked CD45RO, were positively enriched for CCR7, and omitted terminally differentiated effector memory CD45RA+ cells. Some clones are missing from TCRdb's copy, which holds only in-frame ones; the method was immunoSEQ multiplex PCR. The top ten clones hold around 1.2% of a sample with 1.5 million to 2.5 million clones, 85% to 95% of them seen once. Sequenced: naive CD8+ T cells sorted from blood. The receptors were gathered from a man younger than 35 in good health.

This clone was found once. The V gene is TRBV13, the J gene TRBJ2-1, with 7 bases matching TRBD2. V shed 5 bases and J 4 bases; nucleotides not matched to a gene: 11. The CDR3 runs 16 residues. Germline V gene data show CDR1 as PRHDT and CDR2 as FYEKMQ (reference sequence). The CDR3 region has the DNA TGTGCCAGCAGCCCAGGCTCAGCGGGACTTTACAATGAGCAGTTCTTC. Its protein is CASSPGSAGLYNEQFF.

This clone was picked up one time. This chain uses TRBV19 with TRBJ1-5; weak D call: TRBD1 (6 bases). V lost 6 bases, J lost 0 bases, and 12 bases lay in between. Looked up from germline, CDR1 is LNHDA and CDR2 is SQIVND (reference sequence). The CDR3 covers 15 residues. For the CDR3, the DNA is TGTGCCAGTAGCCTGGGGGCAGTTAGCAATCAGCCCCAGCATTTT. It specifies CASSLGAVSNQPQHF.

This clone occurred a few times. The rearrangement links TRBV5-1 to TRBJ1-3; no clear D. Germline V gene data show CDR1 as SGHRS and CDR2 as YFSETQ. V lost 2 bases, J lost 0 bases, and 9 bases lay in between. The CDR3 spans 15 residues. CDR3 amino acids: CASSFDPSSGNTIYF. The DNA of the CDR3 is TGCGCCAGCAGCTTCGACCCCAGCTCTGGAAACACCATATATTTT.

The chain carries TRBV4-3 and TRBJ2-2; 14 bases agree with TRBD2. The germline CDR1 and CDR2 sequences are LGHNA and YSLEER. The V segment lost 0 bases and the J segment 6 bases; nucleotides outside the gene matches: 12. The CDR3 is 20 amino acids. Written as DNA, the CDR3 is TGCGCCAGCAGCCAAGATGGGGGAGCGGGACTAGCGGGAGAGGCCGGGGAGCTGTTTTTT. It specifies CASSQDGGAGLAGEAGELFF.

This rearrangement joins TRBV14 to TRBJ2-1; D is unclear. Between the trimmed V and J ends, which lost 4 bases and 10 bases, there was a span of 11 bases. Germline CDR1 is SGHDN and CDR2 is FVKESK. CDR3 length equals 12 residues. The CDR3 loop reads CASSRWELEQFF. Here the CDR3 DNA reads TGTGCCAGCAGCCGATGGGAACTCGAGCAGTTCTTC.

V gene TRBV25-1 combines with J gene TRBJ2-6, with a possible D match to TRBD2 (5 bases). V was trimmed by 1 base and J by 2 bases, leaving 6 bases between them. Germline V gives CDR1 MGHDK, CDR2 SYGVNS. The CDR3 runs to 15 residues. This CDR3 is CASSESGAGANVLTF. The CDR3 bases are TGTGCCAGCAGTGAATCCGGGGCTGGGGCCAACGTCCTGACTTTC.

The V call is TRBV4-1, the J call TRBJ1-4; 7 bases are a match to TRBD1. The CDR3 totals 17 residues. In germline, CDR1 is MGHRA, CDR2 YSYEKL. Unmatched junction bases numbered 8, after V lost 1 base and J lost 3 bases. The chain's CDR3 is CASSQGRDSFANEKLFF. CDR3 coding DNA: TGCGCCAGCAGCCAAGGGAGGGACAGTTTCGCTAATGAAAAACTGTTTTTT.

The chain carries TRBV7-6 and TRBJ2-7; 9 bases are a match to TRBD2. Germline-derived CDR1 and CDR2 are SGHVS and FNYEAQ. Trimming took 1 base from V and 2 from J; bases not matched to a gene: 3. The CDR3 consists of 15 residues. The CDR3 region is CASSLGSSGAYEQYF. CDR3 nucleotides: TGTGCCAGCAGCTTAGGGTCTAGCGGGGCCTACGAGCAGTACTTC.

The chain carries TRBV15 and TRBJ2-7; the match to TRBD2 covers 9 bases. Germline V gives CDR1 LNHNV, CDR2 YYDKDF (reference sequence). V gave up 5 bases and J gave up 2 bases; unmatched junction bases: 10. The CDR3 consists of 16 residues. CDR3 DNA sequence: TGTGCCACCAGCGACGGGTGGCGGGAGGGCCCCTACGAGCAGTACTTC. Its protein is CATSDGWREGPYEQYF.

The chain combines TRBV5-6 with TRBJ2-7; possibly TRBD2 for D (6 bases). Germline assignment: CDR1 SGHDT and CDR2 YYEEEE. With 2 bases removed from V and 0 bases from J, the gap between germline ends came to 15 bases. The CDR3 extends over 16 amino acids. This chain's CDR3 is CASSFYGTESSYEQYF. Here the CDR3 DNA reads TGTGCCAGCAGCTTCTACGGGACTGAGAGCTCCTACGAGCAGTACTTC.

Regarding this clone: Different DNA sequences within this sample yield the same CDR3. This chain uses TRBV7-9 with TRBJ2-5, with TRBD1 matching 8 bases. Germline lookup yields CDR1 SEHNR and CDR2 FQNEAQ (reference sequence). CDR3 length equals 15 residues. Unmatched junction bases numbered 6, after V lost 4 bases and J lost 2 bases. The CDR3 spells CASSSRDRGQETQYF. In DNA form, the CDR3 reads TGTGCCAGCAGCTCACGTGACAGGGGACAAGAGACCCAGTACTTC.

The V gene is TRBV7-9, the J gene TRBJ2-7, with 14 positions matching TRBD2. V gave up 3 bases and J gave up 5 bases; unmatched junction bases: 9. There are 17 residues in the CDR3. In germline, CDR1 is SEHNR, CDR2 FQNEAQ (reference sequence). CDR3 in DNA: TGTGCCAGCAGCTTGCGACTAGCGGGGGGGCCTCCCAACGAGCAGTACTTC. Translation: CASSLRLAGGPPNEQYF.

The chain carries TRBV2 and TRBJ2-7; possible D gene TRBD2, 5 bases. V lost 1 base and J 2 bases, leaving 12 bases between the germline ends. The CDR3 has 15 amino acids. Germline values: CDR1 SNHLY, CDR2 FYNNEI. The CDR3 region has the DNA TGTGCCAGCAGTGAAGTAAAGGAGGAGACCTACGAGCAGTACTTC. Encoded protein: CASSEVKEETYEQYF. The variable domain in full, with the rest retrieved from reference TRBV2 and TRBJ2-7, is EPEVTQTPSHQVTQMGQEVILRCVPISNHLYFYWYRQILGQKVEFLVSFYNNEISEKSEIFDDQFSVERPDGSNFTLKIRSTKLEDSAMYFCASSEVKEETYEQYFGPGTRLTVT.